This T cell receptor (beta chain) was retrieved from a study of neurological immune-mediated disorders. Study results and caveats: In multiple sclerosis patients, the repertoire cluster was unrelated to clinical or MRI findings.

By 5'RACE with 10-nucleotide random UMIs, the cDNA was made. TCRdb processed the 5' RACE reads anew with MiXCR; each CDR3 protein has one entry. The data contain approximately 82,000 distinct CDR3 sequences, approximately 2.4% of them seen just once; the ten biggest clones take up 0.95% to 1.3%. The V end lost 6 bases, the J end lost 5 bases, and 11 bases lay between the germline ends. There are 13 residues in the CDR3. This clonotype was detected many times. Antigen: not known. The receptor's source is a woman aged 30 to 39 with multiple sclerosis. The J gene is TRBJ2-1, the V gene TRBV12-3 or TRBV12-4, with D possibly TRBD1 on 5 matching bases. The sequenced sample consisted of PBMCs. This CDR3 is CASSPQGHNEQFF. The CDR3 region has the DNA TGTGCCAGCAGCCCCCAGGGCCACAATGAGCAGTTCTTC.